This passage covers 3 T cell receptor beta chains from one sample sequenced in a study of Graves' ophthalmopathy and Graves' hyperthyroidism (dated by TCRdb to the late 2010s). TCRdb lists the instrument as Illumina HiSeq 2000. For repertoire sequencing, TCR beta CDR3 regions were amplified from RNA transcripts. The first round was an RT-PCR using HTBI primers with the Qiagen OneStep RT-PCR kit, and this first round was followed by a second-round multiplex PCR, then size selection and purification. TCRdb passed the public sequencing reads through fastp at Q25 and MiXCR, retaining productive beta sequences. Each entry merges the rows of one CDR3 protein and shows their most common DNA and genes. Across this sample there are roughly 600,000 distinct CDR3 sequences, with approximately 35% seen only once. About 4.2% of the sample is taken by the ten largest. The sequencing sample was made of peripheral blood or thyroid tissue (not recorded which). The receptors shown here come from an adult man with Graves' hyperthyroidism.

In its sample, this clonotype was seen once. The chain combines TRBV29-1 with TRBJ2-7; weak D call: TRBD1 (6 bases). V was trimmed by 5 bases and J by 3 bases, leaving 20 bases between them. Germline V gene data show CDR1 as SQVTM and CDR2 as ANQGSEA. This CDR3 is 15 amino acids long. The CDR3 DNA reads TGCAGCGTTCTTACAGGGTTTGGGGTACGCTACGAGCAGTACTTC. It is translated as CSVLTGFGVRYEQYF.

This clonotype was seen repeatedly, ten times or more. The chain has TRBV2 and TRBJ1-4; TRBD1 aligns across 7 bases. This CDR3 is 14 amino acids long. The germline gives CDR1 SNHLY, CDR2 FYNNEI. The ends lost 6 bases at V and 5 bases at J; junction bases unmatched: 6. CDR3 region: CASRPGQPNEKLFF. The CDR3 DNA reads as TGTGCCAGCAGGCCGGGACAGCCGAATGAAAAACTGTTTTTT. Full variable domain (outside the CDR3, taken from reference TRBV2 and TRBJ1-4): EPEVTQTPSHQVTQMGQEVILRCVPISNHLYFYWYRQILGQKVEFLVSFYNNEISEKSEIFDDQFSVERPDGSNFTLKIRSTKLEDSAMYFCASRPGQPNEKLFFGSGTQLSVL.

The chain joins TRBV15 to TRBJ2-2; tentatively, D is TRBD1 or TRBD2 (6 bases each). Germline values: CDR1 LNHNV, CDR2 YYDKDF (reference sequence). Trimming removed 0 bases at V and 2 bases at J, with 13 bases between. This CDR3 comprises 17 residues. The CDR3 here is CATSRDLRGENTGELFF. The CDR3 DNA sequence: TGTGCCACCAGCAGAGATCTTAGGGGGGAAAACACCGGGGAGCTGTTTTTT.